This TCR beta chain was sequenced during a study of early T cells in non-severe SARS-CoV-2 infection (dated by TCRdb to the early 2020s). Study-wide context: TCR sequencing used bulk RNA from unsorted whole blood, so alpha and beta chains could not be paired. Beyond this particular receptor, the publication reports: VDJdb matching was skewed toward anti-spike CD8 responses and likely underestimated virus-specific expansions, missing private and CD4 specificities.

The cysteine opens and the phenylalanine closes a CDR3 of 11 amino acids. CDR3 DNA is the only sequence kept; it has 33 bases, read in frame from the first base. The trim is 8 bases for V and 5 bases for J, with a gap of 12 bases between the germline ends. From a lookup of the germline V gene (reference sequence), CDR1 and CDR2 are GTSNPN and SVGIG. Library method: 5' RACE. TCRdb shows the sequencer as NextSeq 500. The TCR library protocol attached unique molecular identifiers to individual cDNA molecules to correct for sequencing error and PCR bias. TCR alpha and beta chains were both sequenced, and the abundances of alpha and beta sequences in each sample were closely correlated with each other. In the authors' own workflow: Decombinator V4 was used to perform V gene, J gene and CDR3 annotation of TCR sequences. Expanded TCRs were defined as changing significantly between any two time points under a Poisson model with p below 0.0001. TCR abundances were normalised to the total number of TCRs sequenced per sample and expressed as counts per million. MAIT TCRs were defined by TRAV1-2 paired with TRAJ12, TRAJ20 or TRAJ33, and iNKT TCRs by TRAV10 paired with TRAJ18. VDJdb, accessed 1 November 2021, was searched for CMV, EBV and SARS-CoV-2 annotated TCRs, excluding TCRs annotated for multiple antigens. The raw public data were reprocessed by TCRdb itself: fastp quality trimming at Q25, MiXCR clonotype calling, in-frame beta chains only. Here each entry gathers all rows of one CDR3 protein and keeps the most common genes and DNA. The V and J calls shown here were made by TCRdb, not taken from the authors' results. This sample lists some 77,000 distinct CDR3 sequences; approximately 5% were detected once. Clones ranked in the top ten supply around 7.3% of the sample.

This clonotype was seen more than once but under ten times. No cognate antigen has been identified for it. No quality values exist for individual bases; no much larger clone is one base distant. A case-control design nested within a healthcare worker cohort in London, UK, was used, with weekly nasopharyngeal swab PCR tests and blood sampling performed. Between 23 and 31 March 2020, the week of the UK lockdown, healthcare workers were enrolled and then followed up weekly for as long as 16 weeks. The starting material was whole blood, obtained at baseline. The sequence derives from an adult who was a healthcare worker with PCR-confirmed SARS-CoV-2 infection or an uninfected control (not recorded which). This chain is built from TRBV30 and TRBJ1-1; the D gene is unclear. The nucleotides read TGTGCCCTCCGCCTATGGACTGAAGCTTTCTTT. Its protein reads: CALRLWTEAFF.